These 27 T cell receptor beta chains originate from one sample sequenced in a study of blood T cell repertoires in COVID-19. TCRdb's table, derived via immunoSEQ multiplex PCR, lists solely in-frame clones and lacks some. The sample holds under 300,000 clones, approximately 79% seen once. The material sequenced was peripheral blood. The receptors derive from a woman aged 80 or over with active or convalescent COVID-19.

V is TRBV7-2 and J is TRBJ1-5; tentative D call: TRBD1 (5 bases). This CDR3 spans 14 amino acids. Trimming stripped 1 base from V and 2 bases from J, with 6 bases between. Germline CDR1 SGHTA, CDR2 FQGNSA. As DNA, the CDR3 is TGTGCCAGCAGCTTAGGACAGCGCAATCAGCCCCAGCATTTT. Translated: CASSLGQRNQPQHF.

This clone was seen only once. V gene TRBV28 combines with J gene TRBJ2-7, with D possibly TRBD2 on 6 matching bases. V was clipped by 4 bases and J by 0 bases, with 13 bases between them. The CDR3 covers 15 residues. Germline CDR1 MDHEN, CDR2 SYDVKM. The CDR3: CASSSPGLSSYEQYF. The CDR3 DNA is TGTGCCAGCAGTTCCCCGGGACTCAGCTCCTACGAGCAGTACTTC.

This chain joins TRBV11-3 and TRBJ2-5; TRBD2 matches at 11 bases. The J segment lost 2 bases and the V segment lost 2 bases, leaving 4 bases of the junction unmatched. In germline, CDR1 is SGHNT, CDR2 YENEEA. This CDR3 spans 16 amino acids. The CDR3 reads CASSLRTSGFQETQYF. In nucleotides, the CDR3 is TGTGCCAGCAGCTTAAGGACTAGCGGGTTTCAAGAGACCCAGTACTTC.

This clone was counted only a few times. The chain has TRBV4-1 and TRBJ1-2, with D possibly TRBD1 on 6 matching bases. Between the trimmed V and J ends, which lost 0 bases and 2 bases, there was a span of 16 bases. In germline, CDR1 is MGHRA, CDR2 YSYEKL. The CDR3 consists of 17 residues. The CDR3: CASSQDRPYTGNYGYTF. CDR3 sequence (DNA): TGCGCCAGCAGCCAAGATAGGCCCTACACAGGGAACTATGGCTACACCTTC.

In regard to this clone: The same CDR3 can be traced to other DNA sequences in this sample. The chain carries TRBV5-1 and TRBJ2-5, with TRBD2 identical over 12 bases. The V gene end was trimmed by 0 bases and the J gene end by 2 bases; junction bases not matched to a gene: 2. CDR1 SGHRS and CDR2 YFSETQ come from the germline V gene. CDR3 size: 16 residues. The CDR3 sequence is CASSLGGTSGQETQYF. In nucleotides, the CDR3 is TGCGCCAGCAGCTTGGGTGGGACTAGCGGGCAAGAGACCCAGTACTTC.

The chain uses TRBV6-5 and TRBJ2-7; 9 bases match TRBD1. Germline lookup yields CDR1 MNHEY and CDR2 SVGAGI. After removal of 4 bases from V and 4 bases from J, the junction contained 11 bases not matched to a gene. CDR3 length equals 16 residues. As DNA, the CDR3 is TGTGCCAGCAGTTTCTTACCGGGACAGGGTTCATACGAGCAGTACTTC. Protein sequence: CASSFLPGQGSYEQYF.

V is TRBV5-6 and J is TRBJ1-1; 10 bases align to TRBD1. The V and J ends lost 3 bases and 4 bases, in that order; junction bases with no gene match: 3. Germline CDR1 reads SGHDT; CDR2 reads YYEEEE. The CDR3 is 14 residues long. Here the CDR3 DNA reads TGTGCCAGCAGCTGGGGACAGGGGAGCACTGAAGCTTTCTTT. This encodes CASSWGQGSTEAFF. Full variable domain (outside the CDR3, taken from reference TRBV5-6 and TRBJ1-1): DAGVTQSPTHLIKTRGQQVTLRCSPKSGHDTVSWYQQALGQGPQFIFQYYEEEERQRGNFPDRFSGHQFPNYSSELNVNALLLGDSALYLCASSWGQGSTEAFFGQGTRLTVV.

This chain joins TRBV5-1 and TRBJ2-3, with TRBD2 as a possible D gene (7 bases). The V and J ends lost 1 base and 2 bases respectively, with 14 bases between them. Germline lookup yields CDR1 SGHRS and CDR2 YFSETQ. The CDR3 runs to 16 residues. DNA of the CDR3: TGCGCCAGCAGCTTGATGGGCGGGGGCCACACAGATACGCAGTATTTT. Its protein product is CASSLMGGGHTDTQYF.

The chain has TRBV27 and TRBJ1-2; D might be TRBD1 (6 bases). V was pared by 8 bases and J by 10 bases, with 17 bases between. The germline V gene has CDR1 MNHEY and CDR2 SMNVEV (reference sequence). CDR3 size: 12 residues. CDR3 amino acids: CASGRPGQPYTF. DNA of the CDR3: TGTGCCAGCGGGCGACCCGGACAGCCCTACACCTTC.

The V gene is TRBV19, the J gene TRBJ2-2; TRBD2 is a possible D gene (5 bases). Germline V gives CDR1 LNHDA, CDR2 SQIVND (reference sequence). CDR3 length: 14 amino acids. V lost 6 bases, J lost 0 bases, and 8 bases lay in between. The CDR3 is CASRWTSNTGELFF. The DNA of the CDR3 is TGTGCCAGTAGGTGGACTTCGAACACCGGGGAGCTGTTTTTT.

The chain couples TRBV4-1 to TRBJ2-7; 13 nucleotides align to TRBD2. The CDR3 length is 15 residues. Unmatched junction bases numbered 4, after V lost 1 base and J lost 7 bases. Germline V gene lookup returns CDR1 MGHRA and CDR2 YSYEKL. CDR3 DNA: TGCGCCAGCAGCCAAGGGACTAGCGGGAGTCGTGAGCAGTACTTC. It translates to CASSQGTSGSREQYF.

V is TRBV7-2 and J is TRBJ2-5; 15 nucleotides agree with TRBD2. J lost 5 bases, V lost 2 bases, and 12 bases had no gene match. Germline V gene sequence: CDR1 SGHTA, CDR2 FQGNSA. The length of the CDR3 is 19 residues. CDR3 sequence (DNA): TGTGCCAGCAGCTTATATTGGACTAGCGGGAGGGCGGGTTTGGAGACCCAGTACTTC. Amino acid sequence: CASSLYWTSGRAGLETQYF.

A few counts support this clone. The chain carries TRBV27 and TRBJ1-1, with a possible D match to TRBD1 (6 bases). The CDR3 sequence is 13 residues long. Germline values: CDR1 MNHEY, CDR2 SMNVEV (reference sequence). Trimming shortened V by 2 bases and J by 11 bases, and 15 bases separated the two germline ends. CDR3 protein: CASSLRRGFEAFF. The CDR3 coding sequence is TGTGCCAGCAGTTTACGAAGGGGGTTCGAGGCTTTCTTT.

J is TRBJ2-7 and V is TRBV5-1, with D perhaps matching TRBD2 (5 bases). Germline V lookup: CDR1 SGHRS, CDR2 YFSETQ. This CDR3 has 14 amino acids. The V and J ends lost 2 bases and 2 bases respectively, with 11 bases between them. CDR3 DNA sequence: TGCGCCAGCAGCTTTTCGGGGTACACCTACGAGCAGTACTTC. Amino acids: CASSFSGYTYEQYF.

In this sample, this clone turned up a few times. The chain joins TRBV2 to TRBJ1-5; 10 bases line up with TRBD1. Germline V gene data show CDR1 as SNHLY and CDR2 as FYNNEI. V trimming: 3 bases; J trimming: 6 bases; junction bases outside the gene matches: 2. This CDR3 comprises 14 residues. The CDR3 region has the DNA TGTGCCAGCAGTGAGACAGGGGGCCTTCAGCCCCAGCATTTT. Protein: CASSETGGLQPQHF. Filled out from reference TRBV2 and TRBJ1-5, the complete variable domain reads EPEVTQTPSHQVTQMGQEVILRCVPISNHLYFYWYRQILGQKVEFLVSFYNNEISEKSEIFDDQFSVERPDGSNFTLKIRSTKLEDSAMYFCASSETGGLQPQHFGDGTRLSIL.

The CDR3 is CASSLSSGANVLTF. The CDR3, as DNA: TGTGCCAGCAGCTTATCTTCCGGGGCCAACGTCCTGACTTTC. The rearrangement uses TRBV5-6 and TRBJ2-6; D gene uncertain. The CDR3 has 14 amino acids. Germline V gene data show CDR1 as SGHDT and CDR2 as YYEEEE. V dropped 2 bases and J dropped 4 bases, with 7 bases sitting between them.

The rearrangement joins TRBV5-1 to TRBJ1-1, with TRBD1 matching 8 bases. Germline lookup yields CDR1 SGHRS and CDR2 YFSETQ. The CDR3 length is 14 residues. J was trimmed by 3 bases and V by 5 bases; bases with no gene match: 6. The DNA for the CDR3 is TGCGCCAGCAGGCAGACAGGGGTAGACACTGAAGCTTTCTTT. Amino acids: CASRQTGVDTEAFF. Looking up the rest from reference TRBV5-1 and TRBJ1-1 gives the full variable domain: KAGVTQTPRYLIKTRGQQVTLSCSPISGHRSVSWYQQTPGQGLQFLFEYFSETQRNKGNFPGRFSGRQFSNSRSEMNVSTLELGDSALYLCASRQTGVDTEAFFGQGTRLTVV.

The V and J genes are TRBV18 and TRBJ2-7, with D tentatively TRBD2 (5 bases). This CDR3 has 14 amino acids. V was clipped by 5 bases and J by 2 bases, with 13 bases between them. CDR1 and CDR2 (germline): KGHSH, LQKENI. The CDR3 protein is CASSSGSRTYEQYF. CDR3 in DNA: TGTGCCAGCTCATCGGGATCAAGAACCTACGAGCAGTACTTC.

Worth noting for this clone: Mismatch with germline at one junction end may stem from a read error. The chain employs TRBV6-6 and TRBJ1-4, with TRBD1 identical over 7 bases. Looked up from germline, CDR1 is MNHNY and CDR2 is SVGAGI (reference sequence). This CDR3 is 12 amino acids long. CDR3 nucleotides: TGTGCCAGCAGTACGCGACAGGGCCATTTTCTTTTT. Protein product: CASSTRQGHFLF.

This chain uses TRBV6-2 or TRBV6-3 with TRBJ2-1, with 9 bases matching TRBD2. Losses at the gene ends were 5 bases for V and 9 bases for J; bases not matched to a gene: 5. From germline, CDR1 is MNHEY and CDR2 SVGEGT. The CDR3 loop spans 13 amino acids. CDR3 bases: TGTGCCAGCAGTAGAGGGACTAGCTTTGAGCAGTTCTTC. Amino acid sequence: CASSRGTSFEQFF.

The chain employs TRBV19 and TRBJ1-3; D is perhaps TRBD1 (5 bases). Germline loops: CDR1 LNHDA, CDR2 SQIVND (reference sequence). V was cut by 6 bases and J by 0 bases, with 9 bases left in between. The CDR3 totals 14 residues. The CDR3: CASRPTASGNTIYF. DNA for the CDR3: TGTGCCAGTAGACCGACAGCCTCTGGAAACACCATATATTTT. The full variable domain, completed using reference TRBV19 and TRBJ1-3, is DGGITQSPKYLFRKEGQNVTLSCEQNLNHDAMYWYRQDPGQGLRLIYYSQIVNDFQKGDIAEGYSVSREKKESFPLTVTSAQKNPTAFYLCASRPTASGNTIYFGEGSWLTVV.

The V call is TRBV5-1, the J call TRBJ2-1; 8 bases map to TRBD2. This CDR3 has 16 residues. In germline, CDR1 is SGHRS, CDR2 YFSETQ. J gave up 7 bases and V 3 bases, and 12 bases lay outside the gene matches. The DNA of the CDR3 is TGCGCCAGCAGCTCCGGACTAGCTGGGGGCTTGAATGAGCAGTTCTTC. This sequence encodes CASSSGLAGGLNEQFF. Complete variable domain (other parts from reference TRBV5-1 and TRBJ2-1): KAGVTQTPRYLIKTRGQQVTLSCSPISGHRSVSWYQQTPGQGLQFLFEYFSETQRNKGNFPGRFSGRQFSNSRSEMNVSTLELGDSALYLCASSSGLAGGLNEQFFGPGTRLTVL.

This sequence joins TRBV3-1 (or the pseudogene TRBV3-2) and TRBJ2-3; D is possibly TRBD2 (6 bases). Trimming pared 0 bases from V and 0 bases from J, leaving 13 bases between. This CDR3 is 17 amino acids long. Germline loops: CDR1 LGHDT, CDR2 YNNKEL (reference sequence). In DNA form, the CDR3 reads TGTGCCAGCAGCCAAGATGCCCAGCGGGCTAGCACAGATACGCAGTATTTT. It is translated as CASSQDAQRASTDTQYF.

The chain uses TRBV2 and TRBJ1-1; D remains ambiguous. The CDR3 has 12 residues. Germline V CDR1 and CDR2: SNHLY, FYNNEI. Trimming removed 6 bases from V and 0 bases from J, with 5 bases in between. CDR3 in amino acids: CASSGMNTEAFF. The CDR3 nucleotides are TGTGCCAGCAGCGGTATGAACACTGAAGCTTTCTTT.

The chain uses TRBV5-6 and TRBJ1-4, with D tentatively TRBD1 (5 bases). V was shortened by 4 bases and J by 7 bases, with 14 bases between the two germline ends. CDR1 and CDR2 (germline): SGHDT, YYEEEE. The CDR3 covers 14 residues. CDR3 nucleotide sequence: TGTGCCAGCAGCGTCCGGGACTGGGGTGAAAAACTGTTTTTT. Translation gives CASSVRDWGEKLFF.

The chain recombines TRBV5-4 with TRBJ1-2; 7 positions agree with TRBD1. V lost 4 bases and J lost 4; bases outside the gene matches: 4. The V gene's germline CDR1 is SGHNT and CDR2 YYREEE (reference sequence). CDR3 size: 13 residues. CDR3 protein: CASSPGTVYGYTF. The CDR3 DNA sequence: TGTGCCAGCAGCCCCGGGACAGTCTATGGCTACACCTTC.

This chain uses TRBV28 with TRBJ1-2, with 8 nucleotides matching TRBD1. Germline V lookup: CDR1 MDHEN, CDR2 SYDVKM. The CDR3 runs 12 residues. Unmatched junction bases numbered 7, after V lost 8 bases and J lost 8 bases. CDR3 bases: TGTGCCAGCCATACAGGGGGAGGAGGCTACACCTTC. This encodes CASHTGGGGYTF.